This T cell receptor (beta chain) was recorded in a study of blood T cell repertoires in COVID-19. Study context: Donors in the United States, Italy and Spain gave samples during acute or convalescent COVID-19.

Per the germline V gene, CDR1 is SGHKS and CDR2 is YYEKEE (reference sequence). CDR3 length: 16 residues. V shed 4 bases, J shed 4 bases, and the junction held 7 bases outside the gene matches. Those who participated ranged in age from roughly 18 to 89 years and resided in about two dozen US areas. Allocation to cohorts depended on clinical history reported by the participants. Here immunoSEQ multiplex PCR was the method, and the copy in TCRdb shows in-frame clones only, minus some. The top ten hold under 9.5% of the sample, which has about 180,000 clones, about 83% seen once. The genes are TRBV5-5 and TRBJ2-7; TRBD2 matches at 14 bases. Sequences were obtained from PBMCs or T cells enriched from blood (not recorded which). The receptor comes from a woman aged 25 to 39 who had recovered from COVID-19. The CDR3 loop reads CASSLTGTSGSYEQYF. CDR3 DNA sequence: TGTGCCAGCAGCCTAACCGGGACTAGCGGGAGTTACGAGCAGTACTTC.